The 25 T cell receptor beta chains in this list originate from one sample, sequenced in a study of monozygotic twins with inflammatory bowel disease. TCRdb re-called the 5' RACE reads and shows each CDR3 protein once, DNA omitted. The sample table includes some 300,000 distinct CDR3 sequences. What was sequenced was blood. The receptors stem from a human donor with ulcerative colitis or Crohn's disease, or a healthy co-twin of an affected twin (not recorded which).

The J gene is TRBJ2-5, the V gene TRBV29-1; with no DNA, the TCRdb D assignment of TRBD2 cannot be verified. This CDR3 region has 15 residues. In germline, CDR1 is SQVTM, CDR2 ANQGSEA. CDR3 sequence: CSVEASSGRRETQYF.

The rearrangement links TRBV6-2 or TRBV6-3 to TRBJ2-1; TCRdb proposes TRBD2, but this gene call is untestable without DNA. Germline V CDR1 and CDR2: MNHEY, SVGEGT. The CDR3 is made up of 15 amino acids. The CDR3 here is CASSSRSGGPDEQFF.

This chain joins TRBV28 and TRBJ2-7; TCRdb's assignment of TRBD1 cannot be checked, as there is no DNA. CDR3 size: 16 residues. Germline-derived CDR1 and CDR2 are MDHEN and SYDVKM. The CDR3 reads CASSLSGGLSSYEQYF.

V is TRBV7-2 and J is TRBJ2-1; the TCRdb call, TRBD2, lacks DNA for checking. The germline gives CDR1 SGHTA, CDR2 FQGNSA. The CDR3 extends over 15 amino acids. The CDR3 loop is CASSFRLAGGDEQFF.

V is TRBV29-1 and J is TRBJ2-7; there is no DNA to check the TCRdb D call of TRBD1. Germline V gives CDR1 SQVTM, CDR2 ANQGSEA. CDR3 size: 11 residues. The CDR3 sequence: CSATRGYEQYF.

The rearrangement joins TRBV2 to TRBJ1-6. The CDR3 is made up of 11 amino acids. CDR1 and CDR2 (germline): SNHLY, FYNNEI. This CDR3 is CASRVLSPLHF.

The CDR3 protein is CASKGLPYNEQFF. This sequence joins TRBV28 and TRBJ2-1. The germline gives CDR1 MDHEN, CDR2 SYDVKM. The CDR3 length is 13 residues.

The chain has TRBV28 and TRBJ2-7; as DNA is missing, the TRBD2 call by TCRdb cannot be tested. Germline V CDR1 and CDR2: MDHEN, SYDVKM. This CDR3 is built from 16 residues. CDR3 region: CASSPIVGSSFYEQYF. Supplemented by reference TRBV28 and TRBJ2-7, the full variable domain reads DVKVTQSSRYLVKRTGEKVFLECVQDMDHENMFWYRQDPGLGLRLIYFSYDVKMKEKGDIPEGYSVSREKKERFSLILESASTNQTSMYLCASSPIVGSSFYEQYFGPGTRLTVT.

V and J are TRBV4-1 and TRBJ1-4; TCRdb lists TRBD1, though no DNA is available to test this call. Per the germline V gene, CDR1 is MGHRA and CDR2 is YSYEKL. This CDR3 comprises 14 residues. The CDR3 reads CASSQGQLNEKLFF.

This chain links TRBV7-2 with TRBJ2-5. CDR1 is SGHTA and CDR2 is FQGNSA in the germline V gene. CDR3 length: 12 amino acids. CDR3 in amino acids: CASSIRQETQYF. The full variable domain, with the rest looked up from reference TRBV7-2 and TRBJ2-5, is GAGVSQSPSNKVTEKGKDVELRCDPISGHTALYWYRQSLGQGLEFLIYFQGNSAPDKSGLPSDRFSAERTGGSVSTLTIQRTQQEDSAVYLCASSIRQETQYFGPGTRLLVL.

The genes are TRBV7-2 and TRBJ1-3. Germline values: CDR1 SGHTA, CDR2 FQGNSA. The CDR3 has 12 residues. CDR3: CASSPEMHTIYF.

CDR3 protein: CASSLVMDIKQFF. V and J are TRBV7-2 and TRBJ2-1. The CDR3 has 13 amino acids. Germline loops: CDR1 SGHTA, CDR2 FQGNSA. Complete variable domain (other parts from reference TRBV7-2 and TRBJ2-1): GAGVSQSPSNKVTEKGKDVELRCDPISGHTALYWYRQSLGQGLEFLIYFQGNSAPDKSGLPSDRFSAERTGGSVSTLTIQRTQQEDSAVYLCASSLVMDIKQFFGPGTRLTVL.

This chain joins TRBV2 and TRBJ2-2. CDR1 is SNHLY and CDR2 is FYNNEI in the germline V gene. The CDR3 extends over 14 amino acids. CDR3 amino acids: CASRFYPNTGELFF. The full variable domain, rest sourced from reference TRBV2 and TRBJ2-2, is EPEVTQTPSHQVTQMGQEVILRCVPISNHLYFYWYRQILGQKVEFLVSFYNNEISEKSEIFDDQFSVERPDGSNFTLKIRSTKLEDSAMYFCASRFYPNTGELFFGEGSRLTVL.

The chain recombines TRBV7-2 with TRBJ2-1; no DNA is available, so the TRBD1 call from TCRdb remains unchecked. The CDR3 loop spans 11 amino acids. The germline gives CDR1 SGHTA, CDR2 FQGNSA. CDR3 region: CASSLSSPQFF.

The rearrangement links TRBV25-1 to TRBJ2-1; TCRdb lists TRBD1, though no DNA is available to test this call. This CDR3 spans 16 amino acids. Germline V lookup: CDR1 MGHDK, CDR2 SYGVNS. The chain's CDR3 is CASSAFTGTGFREQFF.

V and J are TRBV15 and TRBJ2-2; TCRdb names TRBD1, which stays unverified in the absence of DNA. The CDR3 runs to 16 residues. From germline, CDR1 is LNHNV and CDR2 YYDKDF (reference sequence). CDR3 amino acids: CATSRVLQGLNGELFF.

This chain joins TRBV20-1 and TRBJ1-2. The CDR3 has 13 residues. Germline V gives CDR1 DFQATT, CDR2 SNEGSKA (reference sequence). CDR3: CSARDRTTYGYTF.

The chain combines TRBV21-1 with TRBJ2-5; TCRdb's D call of TRBD1 is untestable without DNA. TRBV21-1 is a pseudogene segment. This CDR3 is built from 21 residues. CDR3 amino acids: CASSAGQGFLPTTLGGETQYF.

The rearrangement uses TRBV7-2 and TRBJ2-2; the TRBD1 assignment by TCRdb is unverifiable without DNA. The CDR3 loop spans 15 amino acids. CDR1 is SGHTA and CDR2 is FQGNSA in the germline V gene. This CDR3 reads CASSVPGGRTGELFF.

The V call is TRBV4-2, the J call TRBJ2-3; checking the TCRdb D call of TRBD1 is not possible without DNA. The CDR3 is 15 residues long. The V gene's germline CDR1 is LGHNA and CDR2 YNFKEQ. This CDR3 is CASSAGQGGTDTQYF.

The rearrangement uses TRBV7-9 and TRBJ2-5. Germline-derived CDR1 and CDR2 are SEHNR and FQNEAQ (reference sequence). This CDR3 has 11 residues. The CDR3 sequence is CASSFNETRYF.

The V gene is TRBV5-1, the J gene TRBJ2-7; TCRdb outputs TRBD1, but without DNA this stays unchecked. CDR1 and CDR2 from the germline V gene are SGHRS and YFSETQ. The CDR3 runs to 17 residues. CDR3 sequence reads: CASSLALRTGLSYEQYF.

CDR3: CASSYPGFGELFF. This chain links TRBV7-9 with TRBJ2-2; TCRdb proposes TRBD1, but this gene call is untestable without DNA. The CDR3 extends over 13 amino acids. Germline V CDR1 and CDR2: SEHNR, FQNEAQ (reference sequence).

The J gene is TRBJ2-1, the V gene TRBV6-2 or TRBV6-3; TCRdb selects TRBD2, and the lack of DNA leaves this call unchecked. Germline V gives CDR1 MNHEY, CDR2 SVGEGT. The CDR3 loop spans 12 amino acids. The CDR3 loop reads CASSYGGDEQFF.

This chain links TRBV10-3 with TRBJ2-7; the D gene TCRdb calls, TRBD1, cannot be checked with no DNA. This CDR3 has 14 residues. Germline V gene data show CDR1 as ENHRY and CDR2 as SYGVKD. CDR3 region: CASRGQGALYEQYF.